Presented here are 23 T cell receptor beta chains from one specimen sequenced in a study of shared clonotypes between healthy human individuals. Generated by immunoSEQ multiplex PCR, the TCRdb table keeps only in-frame clones and is missing some. The sample consists of about half a million clones, around 75% of them appearing once. The sample was PBMCs. These receptors all come from a woman aged 40 to 50 in good health. Some clones in this sample may be carry-over from other donors' samples.

The genes are TRBV6-1 and TRBJ1-2; D possibly corresponds to TRBD1 (6 bases). The CDR3 is 13 residues long. The germline gives CDR1 MNHNS, CDR2 SASEGT. V was cut by 2 bases and J by 2 bases, with 6 bases left in between. The CDR3 nucleotides read TGTGCCAGCAGTGAAACAGGGAACTATGGCTACACCTTC. Its translation: CASSETGNYGYTF.

This chain uses TRBV7-3 with TRBJ1-2; unclear D gene. Trimming shortened V by 3 bases and J by 0 bases, and 8 bases separated the two germline ends. The CDR3 consists of 14 residues. CDR1 SGHTA and CDR2 FQGTGA come from the germline V gene. DNA of the CDR3: TGTGCCAGCAGCTTCGGACTGACTAACTATGGCTACACCTTC. It codes for CASSFGLTNYGYTF.

Only one count was recorded for this clone. The J gene is TRBJ2-1, the V gene TRBV4-1, with a tentative D call TRBD1 (5 bases). Trimming stripped 4 bases from V and 0 bases from J, with 13 bases between. This CDR3 comprises 16 residues. Germline CDR1 reads MGHRA; CDR2 reads YSYEKL. The CDR3 loop reads CASSPRQMSSYNEQFF. The CDR3 DNA reads TGCGCCAGCAGCCCCAGACAGATGAGCTCCTACAATGAGCAGTTCTTC.

The V and J genes are TRBV11-2 and TRBJ2-4, with D perhaps TRBD1 (6 bases). This CDR3 contains 14 residues. CDR1 and CDR2 from the germline V gene are SGHAT and FQNNGV. V lost 3 bases and J lost 0, with 6 bases in between. The CDR3 reads CASSFRGAKNIQYF. The CDR3 coding sequence is TGTGCCAGCAGCTTCAGGGGAGCCAAAAACATTCAGTACTTC.

The rearrangement joins TRBV6-5 to TRBJ1-1, with TRBD1 matching over 9 bases. CDR3 length: 15 amino acids. V lost 5 bases, J lost 5 bases, and 9 bases stayed unmatched. Looked up from germline, CDR1 is MNHEY and CDR2 is SVGAGI. The chain's CDR3 is CASSTWTGVRTEAFF. The CDR3, as DNA: TGTGCCAGCAGTACCTGGACAGGGGTGAGAACTGAAGCTTTCTTT.

Ten or more counts support this clone. V gene TRBV11-1 combines with J gene TRBJ2-7, with TRBD1 identical over 9 bases. J gave up 5 bases and V 1 base, and 6 bases lay outside the gene matches. The CDR3 sequence is 15 residues long. CDR1 is SGHAT and CDR2 is FQDESV in the germline V gene (reference sequence). CDR3 loop: CASSLGLGTGNEQYF. CDR3 nucleotide sequence: TGTGCCAGCAGCTTAGGTCTCGGGACAGGGAACGAGCAGTACTTC.

J is TRBJ2-3 and V is TRBV11-2; tentatively, D is TRBD2 (5 bases). The germline CDR1 and CDR2 sequences are SGHAT and FQNNGV. V was cut by 1 base and J by 3 bases, with 11 bases left in between. CDR3 length: 15 amino acids. This CDR3 is CASSLGSGLTDTQYF. The CDR3 DNA follows: TGTGCCAGCAGCTTAGGCTCGGGGTTAACAGATACGCAGTATTTT. Full variable domain (missing parts from reference TRBV11-2 and TRBJ2-3): EAGVAQSPRYKIIEKRQSVAFWCNPISGHATLYWYQQILGQGPKLLIQFQNNGVVDDSQLPKDRFSAERLKGVDSTLKIQPAKLEDSAVYLCASSLGSGLTDTQYFGPGTRLTVL.

This clone was recorded once. CDR3 residues: CASSPTDSWKRVNEKLFF. The DNA of the CDR3 is TGTGCCAGCAGCCCCACAGACAGTTGGAAAAGGGTTAATGAAAAACTGTTTTTT. The V and J genes are TRBV7-2 and TRBJ1-4; perhaps TRBD1 as D (5 bases). Germline V gene sequence: CDR1 SGHTA, CDR2 FQGNSA. The V gene lost 5 bases and the J gene lost 4 bases, with 23 bases spanning the gap. The CDR3 runs 18 residues. The full variable domain, its missing parts supplied by reference TRBV7-2 and TRBJ1-4, is GAGVSQSPSNKVTEKGKDVELRCDPISGHTALYWYRQSLGQGLEFLIYFQGNSAPDKSGLPSDRFSAERTGGSVSTLTIQRTQQEDSAVYLCASSPTDSWKRVNEKLFFGSGTQLSVL.

The chain employs TRBV7-9 and TRBJ1-5; 9 bases fit TRBD1. V was pared by 4 bases and J by 0 bases, with 4 bases of the junction left unmatched. Germline values: CDR1 SEHNR, CDR2 FQNEAQ (reference sequence). The CDR3 has 16 amino acids. CDR3 nucleotide sequence: TGTGCCAGCAGCTCGGACAGGGGCTATAGCAATCAGCCCCAGCATTTT. Its protein is CASSSDRGYSNQPQHF. The full variable domain, in which reference TRBV7-9 and TRBJ1-5 provide the parts outside the CDR3, is DTGVSQNPRHKITKRGQNVTFRCDPISEHNRLYWYRQTLGQGPEFLTYFQNEAQLEKSRLLSDRFSAERPKGSFSTLEIQRTEQGDSAMYLCASSSDRGYSNQPQHFGDGTRLSIL.

The genes are TRBV19 and TRBJ2-1; 10 bases fit TRBD2. Trimming removed 3 bases from V and 5 bases from J; junction bases left unmatched: 7. Germline V gene data show CDR1 as LNHDA and CDR2 as SQIVND (reference sequence). This CDR3 has 16 amino acids. The CDR3 sequence: CASSIMSGRAHNEQFF. CDR3 nucleotide sequence: TGTGCCAGTAGTATCATGAGCGGGAGGGCCCACAATGAGCAGTTCTTC.

The chain combines TRBV7-3 with TRBJ2-7; 13 bases are a match to TRBD2. The CDR3 runs to 13 residues. V was clipped by 5 bases and J by 6 bases; unmatched bases: 1. CDR1 is SGHTA and CDR2 is FQGTGA in the germline V gene. The CDR3 DNA sequence: TGTGCCAGCAGCCGACTAGCGGGAGGCGAGCAGTACTTC. This encodes CASSRLAGGEQYF. Complete variable domain (other parts from reference TRBV7-3 and TRBJ2-7): GAGVSQTPSNKVTEKGKYVELRCDPISGHTALYWYRQSLGQGPEFLIYFQGTGAADDSGLPNDRFFAVRPEGSVSTLKIQRTERGDSAVYLCASSRLAGGEQYFGPGTRLTVT.

This clone is a singleton in its sample. The rearrangement links TRBV5-4 to TRBJ2-6, with a possible D match to TRBD1 (6 bases). The CDR3 runs to 15 residues. V lost 4 bases and J lost 4, with 12 bases in between. Germline CDR1 SGHNT, CDR2 YYREEE (reference sequence). CDR3 sequence (DNA): TGTGCCAGCAGCCGGACAGTTCAGGGGGCCAACGTCCTGACTTTC. Amino acids: CASSRTVQGANVLTF.

The gene calls are TRBV7-9 and TRBJ2-2, with 9 bases lining up with TRBD2. With 7 bases clipped from V and 6 bases from J, the junction kept 3 bases outside the gene matches. Germline V gene sequence: CDR1 SEHNR, CDR2 FQNEAQ (reference sequence). The CDR3 has 13 residues. The CDR3 loop reads CASTPSGAGELFF. CDR3 DNA sequence: TGTGCCAGCACTCCTAGCGGGGCCGGGGAGCTGTTTTTT.

The chain carries TRBV28 and TRBJ2-2; D is perhaps TRBD2 (6 bases). Trimming took off 5 bases at V and 1 base at J, with 11 bases between the two ends. This CDR3 contains 15 residues. Germline CDR1 reads MDHEN; CDR2 reads SYDVKM. CDR3 in DNA: TGTGCCAGCAGTGAAGCGGGTATGAACACCGGGGAGCTGTTTTTT. Amino acid sequence: CASSEAGMNTGELFF.

The V and J genes are TRBV5-1 and TRBJ2-2; D is perhaps TRBD1 (5 bases). There are 15 residues in the CDR3. The germline V and J ends were trimmed by 4 bases and 1 base, with 11 bases remaining between them. The V gene's germline CDR1 is SGHRS and CDR2 YFSETQ. CDR3 sequence reads: CASSDHRRNTGELFF. In DNA form, the CDR3 reads TGCGCCAGCAGCGATCACAGGAGGAACACCGGGGAGCTGTTTTTT.

This chain connects TRBV19 to TRBJ1-1; 7 bases are a match to TRBD1. The CDR3 contains 14 residues. The V gene end was trimmed by 3 bases and the J gene end by 5 bases; junction bases not matched to a gene: 6. Germline CDR1 LNHDA, CDR2 SQIVND (reference sequence). The chain's CDR3 is CASSIDREVTEAFF. CDR3 sequence (DNA): TGTGCCAGTAGTATCGACAGGGAGGTTACTGAAGCTTTCTTT.

The rearrangement uses TRBV5-1 and TRBJ2-1; D is tentatively TRBD1 or TRBD2 (5 bases each). V was shortened by 4 bases and J by 0 bases, with 14 bases between the two germline ends. The CDR3 is 16 residues long. Germline CDR1 and CDR2: SGHRS and YFSETQ. The CDR3: CASSPWGTSSYNEQFF. The CDR3 coding sequence is TGCGCCAGCAGCCCCTGGGGGACGAGCTCCTACAATGAGCAGTTCTTC.

This chain connects TRBV5-1 to TRBJ2-1; 14 bases map to TRBD2. V dropped 1 base and J dropped 8; count of bases not matched to a gene: 5. CDR1 and CDR2 (germline): SGHRS, YFSETQ. This CDR3 comprises 16 residues. The CDR3 DNA is TGCGCCAGCAGCTTGAGTGGGACTAGCGGGAGCGATGAGCAGTTCTTC. Translating it yields CASSLSGTSGSDEQFF.

The rearrangement joins TRBV7-2 to TRBJ2-3; 12 positions match TRBD2. CDR1 SGHTA and CDR2 FQGNSA come from the germline V gene. This CDR3 has 15 residues. J gave up 4 bases and V 4 bases, and 3 bases lay outside the gene matches. The CDR3 nucleotides are TGTGCCAGCAGCTCGACTAGCGGGAGCGCAGATACGCAGTATTTT. It yields the protein CASSSTSGSADTQYF.

This clone was observed a few times. This chain uses TRBV29-1 with TRBJ2-7, with TRBD2 identical over 14 bases. Germline-derived CDR1 and CDR2 are SQVTM and ANQGSEA. The V segment lost 1 base and the J segment 5 bases; nucleotides outside the gene matches: 7. The CDR3 spans 16 residues. The CDR3 reads CSVEASGLAGVDEQYF. Here the CDR3 DNA reads TGCAGCGTTGAAGCTTCGGGACTAGCGGGAGTCGACGAGCAGTACTTC.

This clone was observed a few times. This likely traces to a read error, being one base from a far larger clone. The V call is TRBV6-5, the J call TRBJ1-5, with 8 bases lining up with TRBD1. The CDR3 covers 13 residues. Germline-derived CDR1 and CDR2 are MNHEY and SVGAGI. V trimming: 8 bases; J trimming: 5 bases; junction bases outside the gene matches: 5. The CDR3 nucleotides are TGTGCCAGCTCAACACAGGGGGATCAGCCCCAGCATTTT. This translates into CASSTQGDQPQHF.

This sequence joins TRBV18 and TRBJ2-3; 14 nucleotides align to TRBD2. The J segment lost 6 bases and the V segment lost 3 bases, leaving 5 bases of the junction unmatched. The germline V gene encodes CDR1 KGHSH and CDR2 LQKENI. The CDR3 totals 16 residues. The CDR3 loop is CASSPGLAGVRDTQYF. The CDR3 nucleotides read TGTGCCAGCTCACCGGGACTAGCGGGAGTACGGGATACGCAGTATTTT.

The gene calls are TRBV5-1 and TRBJ2-3, with D perhaps TRBD2 (5 bases). The CDR3 consists of 15 residues. V lost 0 bases and J 2 bases, leaving 10 bases between the germline ends. Germline-derived CDR1 and CDR2 are SGHRS and YFSETQ. Written as DNA, the CDR3 is TGCGCCAGCAGCTTGGGGGCGGGCGCCACAGATACGCAGTATTTT. Its protein is CASSLGAGATDTQYF. Full variable domain (remainder filled in from reference TRBV5-1 and TRBJ2-3): KAGVTQTPRYLIKTRGQQVTLSCSPISGHRSVSWYQQTPGQGLQFLFEYFSETQRNKGNFPGRFSGRQFSNSRSEMNVSTLELGDSALYLCASSLGAGATDTQYFGPGTRLTVL.